The 15 T cell receptor beta chains given below trace back to one sample, sequenced in a study of kidney transplant recipient with SARS-CoV-2 infection. One entry per CDR3 protein, called by TCRdb with MiXCR from the reads. The sample shows approximately 250,000 distinct CDR3 sequences, 29% of them seen only once. The material was a blood sample, obtained at baseline and on approximately day 120 from a kidney transplant recipient. All receptors derive from a male patient younger than 45 who had COVID-19 and was a kidney transplant recipient. Some T cells may be provided by the graft donor.

Note on this clonotype: Possible read error: a much larger clone is one base away. The V gene is TRBV20-1, the J gene TRBJ2-1; D is ambiguous. From germline, CDR1 is DFQATT and CDR2 SNEGSKA (reference sequence). The CDR3 has 15 amino acids. The CDR3 protein is CSARAGSASYNEKFF. Here the CDR3 DNA reads TGCAGTGCTAGAGCTGGCTCGGCCTCCTACAATGAGAAGTTCTTC.

Remarks on this clonotype: A read error may explain this, as a much larger clone is one base away. The chain is built from TRBV11-2 and TRBJ2-3, with D unresolved. Germline loops: CDR1 SGHAT, CDR2 FQNNGV. This CDR3 has 16 residues. V lost 4 bases and J 2 bases, leaving 16 bases between the germline ends. The CDR3 sequence is CASSYWQDLNTDTQYF. CDR3 bases: TGTGCCAGCAGCTACTGGCAGGACCTAAACACAGATACGCAGTATTTT.

Regarding this clonotype: It may be a read error: a sequence one base away is much more abundant. The chain recombines TRBV21-1 with TRBJ2-3; whether TRBD2, the table's D call, matches the DNA was not checked. TRBV21-1 is labeled a pseudogene. CDR3 size: 17 residues. CDR3 sequence: CANRRGIATVMQDTQYF. The DNA for the CDR3 is TGTGCCAACAGACGCGGGATAGCTACAGTCATGCAAGATACGCAGTATTTT.

The chain uses TRBV7-2 and TRBJ2-1; 7 bases align to TRBD2. Per germline, CDR1 SGHTA and CDR2 FQGNSA. V was clipped by 3 bases and J by 13 bases; unmatched bases: 3. The CDR3 has 11 amino acids. The CDR3 reads CASSFGLEQFF. The DNA of the CDR3 is TGTGCCAGCAGCTTTGGACTAGAACAGTTCTTC.

In this sample, this clonotype turned up many times. This chain uses TRBV20-1 with TRBJ1-6; D is unresolved. Germline V gene data show CDR1 as DFQATT and CDR2 as SNEGSKA (reference sequence). The CDR3 runs to 15 residues. V lost 3 bases and J 10 bases, leaving 19 bases between the germline ends. This CDR3 is CSASGRLRFGSPLHF. As DNA, the CDR3 is TGCAGTGCTAGCGGGAGACTACGTTTCGGATCACCCCTCCACTTT.

This clonotype was counted ten times or more. The chain links TRBV6-4 to TRBJ1-4; no clear D. CDR3 length: 15 amino acids. Trimming took off 7 bases at V and 3 bases at J, with 15 bases between the two ends. Germline V gene lookup returns CDR1 MRHNA and CDR2 SNTAGT. For the CDR3, the DNA is TGTGCCAGCATAAGATATGCAGGTGCTAATGAAAAACTGTTTTTT. As protein: CASIRYAGANEKLFF.

This clonotype was seen many times. The chain recombines TRBV12-3 or TRBV12-4 with TRBJ1-5; TRBD1 matches 7 bases. Trimming took 5 bases from V and 3 from J; bases not matched to a gene: 4. This CDR3 is built from 14 residues. For the CDR3, the DNA is TGTGCCAGCAGTCCGGACAGGCCCAATCAGCCCCAGCATTTT. It specifies CASSPDRPNQPQHF.

In its sample, this clonotype was seen many times. The chain combines TRBV19 with TRBJ1-1; TRBD1 is a possible D gene (5 bases). Germline V CDR1 and CDR2: LNHDA, SQIVND (reference sequence). The CDR3 consists of 16 residues. Deletions cut 6 bases from V and 5 bases from J, with 22 bases between. CDR3 amino acids: CASSPPGRREGTEAFF. The CDR3 region has the DNA TGTGCCAGTAGCCCACCCGGGCGCAGGGAGGGGACTGAAGCTTTCTTT.

This clonotype was counted only a few times. The chain uses TRBV6-2 or TRBV6-3 and TRBJ2-1, with D possibly being TRBD2 (6 bases). This CDR3 has 15 amino acids. Germline V CDR1 and CDR2: MNHEY, SVGEGT. Trimming pared 3 bases from V and 5 bases from J, leaving 14 bases between. The CDR3 protein is CASSYMTGADNEQFF. The CDR3 bases are TGTGCCAGCAGTTATATGACGGGAGCGGACAATGAGCAGTTCTTC.

About this clonotype itself: This clone may be a read error of a much larger clone one base away. The V gene is TRBV10-2, the J gene TRBJ2-2; possibly TRBD2 for D (6 bases). The germline gives CDR1 WSHSY, CDR2 SAAADI. This CDR3 spans 12 amino acids. CDR3 loop: CATDGDTGGLFF. The CDR3 bases are TGCGCCACCGACGGTGACACCGGGGGGCTGTTTTTT.

This clonotype was seen repeatedly, ten times or more. The V and J genes are TRBV20-1 and TRBJ1-1, with 7 bases that match TRBD1. The CDR3 length is 14 residues. The germline V gene has CDR1 DFQATT and CDR2 SNEGSKA (reference sequence). The V gene end was trimmed by 3 bases and the J gene end by 6 bases; junction bases not matched to a gene: 10. The CDR3 reads CSAREGASDSEAFF. The CDR3 DNA follows: TGCAGTGCTAGGGAGGGGGCGAGTGACTCTGAAGCTTTCTTT.

This clonotype was counted a few times. The chain uses TRBV5-6 and TRBJ1-2; no reliable D call. V was shortened by 7 bases and J by 4 bases, with 23 bases between the two germline ends. In germline, CDR1 is SGHDT, CDR2 YYEEEE. The CDR3 has 16 amino acids. CDR3 bases: TGTGCCAGCGGTTGTGGCAATAGTCGAAAGACCTATGGCTACACCTTC. Translation gives CASGCGNSRKTYGYTF.

The sample holds a few counts of this clonotype. The chain uses TRBV4-1 and TRBJ2-1; 10 bases fit TRBD1. CDR3 length equals 17 residues. After removal of 1 base from V and 5 bases from J, the junction contained 8 bases not matched to a gene. CDR1 and CDR2 from the germline V gene are MGHRA and YSYEKL. This CDR3 is CASSQGTGTGANNEQFF. The CDR3, as DNA: TGCGCCAGCAGCCAAGGGACCGGGACAGGGGCAAACAATGAGCAGTTCTTC.

This clonotype has ten or more counts. The chain recombines TRBV10-3 with TRBJ2-5, with TRBD2 matching over 12 bases. CDR1 is ENHRY, CDR2 SYGVKD, per germline. CDR3 length equals 15 residues. V lost 8 bases and J lost 2; bases outside the gene matches: 6. The DNA of the CDR3 is TGTGCCATCTCCCTAGCGGGAGGGGGACAAGAGACCCAGTACTTC. Translated: CAISLAGGGQETQYF.

To note about this clonotype: Given a much more abundant clone one base away, this may be a read error. The chain carries TRBV28 and TRBJ1-2; 9 positions match TRBD1. The CDR3 is 14 residues long. Germline V lookup: CDR1 MDHEN, CDR2 SYDVKM. DNA of the CDR3: TGTGCCAGCAGTGTTCCGGGACAGGGATCTGGCTACATCTTC. Residues: CASSVPGQGSGYIF.